This T cell receptor beta chain is from a study of early T cells in non-severe SARS-CoV-2 infection. Turning to the study itself: Alpha and beta chains were unpaired, from unsorted whole-blood bulk RNA. Study-wide results and limits: Matches to VDJdb favored anti-spike CD8 responses and missed private and CD4 specificities.

Unique molecular identifiers (one per individual cDNA molecule) were attached. TCRdb reanalysed the 5' RACE reads using MiXCR and keeps one entry per CDR3 protein. Among about 76,000 distinct CDR3 sequences listed, approximately 12% were seen once. V lost 4 bases, J lost 2 bases, and 1 base stayed unmatched. The CDR3 extends over 13 amino acids. The V gene's germline CDR1 is SGHKS and CDR2 YYEKEE (reference sequence). This clonotype was observed at least ten times. The antigen remains undetermined. The source is an adult who was a healthcare worker with PCR-confirmed SARS-CoV-2 infection or an uninfected control (not recorded which). The V call is TRBV5-5, the J call TRBJ2-7; the match to TRBD1 covers 9 bases. The sample consisted of whole blood. The CDR3 DNA reads as TGTGCCAGCAGCAGACAGGGGGCCTACGAGCAGTACTTC. Translation: CASSRQGAYEQYF.